A selection of T cell receptor beta chains follows, all from one sample in a study of cytomegalovirus exposure and HLA in healthy donors. The data were produced by immunoSEQ multiplex PCR, yet TCRdb's version contains in-frame clones alone and is incomplete. The sample records under 200,000 clones, 70% to 90% being singletons. The sample consisted of PBMCs. These receptors came from a woman between 18 and 29 years old in good health and CMV-seronegative. Both conserved end residues are part of each CDR3. The order of the fields is CDR3 protein, CDR3 DNA, CDR3 length, clone size, D gene, J gene, V gene. D genes are given only for firm matches. Clone size, where shown, is once, few, many, or a class for clones that have expanded.

CDR3: CASSPGAWTHRTYEQFF; DNA: TGTGCCAGCTCACCAGGGGCATGGACCCACCGTACTTATGAGCAGTTCTTC; length: 17; size: -; D: -; J: TRBJ2-1; V: TRBV18
CDR3: CASSLDGGASYNEQFF; DNA: TGTGCCAGCAGCTTGGACGGCGGGGCCTCCTACAATGAGCAGTTCTTC; length: 16; size: -; D: -; J: TRBJ2-1; V: TRBV5-4
CDR3: CAISDRRDSLSYEQYF; DNA: TGTGCCATCAGTGATCGACGGGACTCGCTTTCCTACGAGCAGTACTTC; length: 16; size: -; D: -; J: TRBJ2-7; V: TRBV10-3
CDR3: CASARQESSYEQYF; DNA: TGTGCCAGCGCAAGACAGGAGAGCTCCTACGAGCAGTACTTC; length: 14; size: -; D: -; J: TRBJ2-7; V: TRBV7-8
CDR3: CASSVDGFVTEAFF; DNA: TGTGCCAGCAGCGTAGACGGTTTTGTCACTGAAGCTTTCTTT; length: 14; size: -; D: -; J: TRBJ1-1; V: TRBV9
CDR3: CASSLLNPGQGSNQPQHF; DNA: TGTGCCAGCAGTTTACTAAATCCCGGACAGGGGAGCAATCAGCCCCAGCATTTT; length: 18; size: -; D: TRBD1; J: TRBJ1-5; V: TRBV27
CDR3: CASSPRDFSVEQYF; DNA: TGTGCCAGCAGCCCCCGGGACTTTAGCGTAGAGCAGTACTTC; length: 14; size: -; D: -; J: TRBJ2-7; V: TRBV7-9
CDR3: CASSITGTGGDQPQHF; DNA: TGTGCCAGTAGTATCACGGGGACAGGGGGGGATCAGCCCCAGCATTTT; length: 16; size: -; D: TRBD1; J: TRBJ1-5; V: TRBV19
CDR3: CASSTGLAGAYEQYF; DNA: TGTGCCAGCAGTACCGGACTAGCGGGAGCCTACGAGCAGTACTTC; length: 15; size: -; D: TRBD2; J: TRBJ2-7; V: TRBV28
CDR3: CARSGASGVNEQFF; DNA: TGTGCCAGGAGTGGGGCTAGCGGGGTAAATGAGCAGTTCTTC; length: 14; size: once; D: TRBD2; J: TRBJ2-1; V: TRBV27
CDR3: CASSFQARQAFF; DNA: TGTGCCAGCAGCTTCCAGGCTCGCCAAGCTTTCTTT; length: 12; size: -; D: -; J: TRBJ1-1; V: TRBV12-1
CDR3: CASSPSAGAGETYEQYF; DNA: TGTGCCAGCAGCCCCTCAGCGGGGGCAGGGGAAACCTACGAGCAGTACTTC; length: 17; size: -; D: TRBD2; J: TRBJ2-7; V: TRBV7-9
CDR3: CATSRVLGGGNIQYF; DNA: TGTGCCACCAGCAGAGTCCTGGGGGGGGGAAACATTCAGTACTTC; length: 15; size: few; D: TRBD2; J: TRBJ2-4; V: TRBV15
CDR3: CASMGQGRDGYTF; DNA: TGTGCCAGTATGGGGCAGGGAAGGGATGGCTACACCTTC; length: 13; size: -; D: -; J: TRBJ1-2; V: TRBV19
CDR3: CASSLSRATRTGGTEAFF; DNA: TGTGCCAGCAGCTTAAGTCGGGCGACCAGGACAGGGGGCACTGAAGCTTTCTTT; length: 18; size: -; D: TRBD1; J: TRBJ1-1; V: TRBV7-3
CDR3: CASSARQNTEAFF; DNA: TGTGCCAGCAGCGCCCGACAGAACACTGAAGCTTTCTTT; length: 13; size: -; D: -; J: TRBJ1-1; V: TRBV2
CDR3: CASSLQGAVTQYF; DNA: TGTGCCAGCTCACTGCAGGGGGCGGTTACGCAGTATTTT; length: 13; size: -; D: TRBD1; J: TRBJ2-3; V: TRBV18
CDR3: CASSLGQGYEQYF; DNA: TGTGCCAGCAGCTTAGGACAGGGCTACGAGCAGTACTTC; length: 13; size: -; D: TRBD1; J: TRBJ2-7; V: TRBV9
CDR3: CASSSYRAYGYTF; DNA: TGTGCCAGCAGCTCTTACAGGGCCTATGGCTACACCTTC; length: 13; size: -; D: -; J: TRBJ1-2; V: TRBV7-9
CDR3: CASSFSQGLGYGYTF; DNA: TGTGCCAGCAGCTTTTCTCAGGGTCTGGGCTATGGCTACACCTTC; length: 15; size: -; D: -; J: TRBJ1-2; V: TRBV7-2
CDR3: CASSPMTVAYYEQYF; DNA: TGTGCCAGCAGTCCTATGACAGTGGCATACTACGAGCAGTACTTC; length: 15; size: -; D: -; J: TRBJ2-7; V: TRBV7-6
CDR3: CASSLLAPRETQYF; DNA: TGCGCCAGCAGCTTGTTGGCCCCCCGTGAGACCCAGTACTTC; length: 14; size: -; D: -; J: TRBJ2-5; V: TRBV5-1